Listed here are 9 T cell receptor beta chains from one sample, sequenced in a study of regulatory T cells in long-lasting Graves disease. Arm-PCR of CDR3 regions and iRepertoire HTBI primers were used to build TCR beta libraries. TCRdb ran MiXCR on the multiplex PCR reads and lists one entry per CDR3 protein. The table lists 350,000 to 500,000 distinct CDR3 sequences, under 25% of them singletons. The time point denotes: persistent/refractory GD, antithyroid drugs over 5 years with positive TRAb. The TCR library used RNA extracted from PBMCs. Sample: peripheral blood mononuclear cells (PBMCs), taken when the disease was refractory, from a patient treated with antithyroid drugs. The receptors were gathered from a female donor with Graves disease.

The V gene is TRBV3-1, the J gene TRBJ2-4; possible D gene TRBD1, 6 bases. CDR3 length: 16 residues. Looked up from germline, CDR1 is LGHDT and CDR2 is YNNKEL (reference sequence). Trimming cost V 0 bases and J 1 base, with 10 bases left between them. The CDR3 DNA reads TGTGCCAGCAGCCAAGAAGCTCAGGGGGCCAAAAACATTCAGTACTTC. Translated: CASSQEAQGAKNIQYF. Looking up the rest from reference TRBV3-1 and TRBJ2-4 gives the full variable domain: DTAVSQTPKYLVTQMGNDKSIKCEQNLGHDTMYWYKQDSKKFLKIMFSYNNKELIINETVPNRFSPKSPDKAHLNLHINSLELGDSAVYFCASSQEAQGAKNIQYFGAGTRLSVL.

This chain links TRBV20-1 with TRBJ2-3; no definite D call. The V end lost 4 bases, the J end lost 1 base, and 12 bases lay between the germline ends. This CDR3 region has 14 residues. Germline V gene data show CDR1 as DFQATT and CDR2 as SNEGSKA (reference sequence). CDR3 nucleotides: TGCAGTGCTACCCCGCACGACGGCACAGATACGCAGTATTTT. It encodes CSATPHDGTDTQYF.

The chain recombines TRBV29-1 with TRBJ1-1; D is unresolved. V gave up 4 bases and J gave up 3 bases, with 9 bases separating them. Germline assignment: CDR1 SQVTM and CDR2 ANQGSEA. There are 12 residues in the CDR3. The DNA of the CDR3 is TGCAGCGTTGGTCCGATGGACACTGAAGCTTTCTTT. Its translation: CSVGPMDTEAFF.

The chain couples TRBV6-2 or TRBV6-3 to TRBJ1-2; TRBD1 might be the D (6 bases). CDR1 is MNHEY and CDR2 is SVGEGT in the germline V gene. The CDR3 spans 17 residues. Trimming cost V 5 bases and J 5 bases, with 24 bases left between them. CDR3 protein: CASSDRQVPRRGYGYTF. The CDR3, as DNA: TGTGCCAGCAGTGACCGACAGGTCCCACGTAGGGGATATGGCTACACCTTC.

About this clonotype itself: This may be a read error: a much more frequent sequence differs by one nucleotide. The rearrangement joins TRBV27 to TRBJ1-3, with D possibly being TRBD1 (6 bases). Germline CDR1 MNHEY, CDR2 SMNVEV (reference sequence). This CDR3 contains 13 residues. The CDR3 sequence is CASKGTTGNTMYF. The CDR3 coding sequence is TGTGCCAGCAAAGGGACAACTGGAAACACCATGTATTTT.

This clonotype came up many times. V is TRBV20-1 and J is TRBJ2-7, with D possibly TRBD1 on 6 matching bases. Germline V gene sequence: CDR1 DFQATT, CDR2 SNEGSKA (reference sequence). The CDR3 runs to 13 residues. Trimming took 3 bases from V and 2 from J, leaving 11 bases between them. The CDR3 here is CSASLQGPYEQYF. The DNA for the CDR3 is TGCAGTGCTAGTCTACAGGGACCCTACGAGCAGTACTTC.

This clonotype was recorded many times. This chain connects TRBV11-3 to TRBJ2-2; 7 nucleotides align to TRBD2. Trimming took 1 base from V and 6 from J; bases not matched to a gene: 2. CDR3 length equals 14 residues. Germline V gives CDR1 SGHNT, CDR2 YENEEA. This CDR3 is CASSLGGLAGELFF. DNA for the CDR3: TGTGCCAGCAGCTTAGGCGGACTAGCCGGGGAGCTGTTTTTT.

This clonotype came up many times. CDR3 sequence reads: CSASPLVTSGSSYEQYF. The CDR3, as DNA: TGCAGTGCTTCGCCCCTCGTGACTAGCGGATCGTCCTACGAGCAGTACTTC. V gene TRBV20-1 combines with J gene TRBJ2-7; 9 positions match TRBD2. CDR3 length: 17 amino acids. Trimming took 5 bases from V and 1 from J; bases not matched to a gene: 15. CDR1 is DFQATT, CDR2 SNEGSKA, per germline (reference sequence).

This clonotype has at least ten counts. This chain joins TRBV2 and TRBJ2-7; 10 bases match TRBD2. The CDR3 runs to 16 residues. Germline CDR1 SNHLY, CDR2 FYNNEI. The V and J ends lost 8 bases and 1 base, in that order; junction bases with no gene match: 11. CDR3 in amino acids: CASRESSGSRSYEQYF. For the CDR3, the DNA is TGTGCCAGCCGAGAGTCTAGCGGGAGTAGATCCTACGAGCAGTACTTC.